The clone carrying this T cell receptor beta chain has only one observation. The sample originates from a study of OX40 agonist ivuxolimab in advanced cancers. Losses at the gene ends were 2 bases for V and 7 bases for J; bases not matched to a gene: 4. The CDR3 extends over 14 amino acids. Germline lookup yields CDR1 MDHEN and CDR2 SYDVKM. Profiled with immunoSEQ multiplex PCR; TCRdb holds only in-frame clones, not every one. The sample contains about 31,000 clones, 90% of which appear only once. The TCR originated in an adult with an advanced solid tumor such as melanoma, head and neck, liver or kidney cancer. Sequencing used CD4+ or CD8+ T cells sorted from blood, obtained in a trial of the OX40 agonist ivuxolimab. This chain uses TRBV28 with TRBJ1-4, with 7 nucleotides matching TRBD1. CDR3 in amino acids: CASSLVTGAEKLFF. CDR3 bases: TGTGCCAGCAGTTTAGTTACAGGGGCTGAAAAACTGTTTTTT.